The 26 T cell receptor beta chains below were found in one sample sequenced in a study of blood T cell repertoires in COVID-19 (TCRdb year 2020). The protocol used for the library was the immunoSEQ multiplex PCR assay. In TCRdb, the immuneACCESS table is reduced to in-frame sequences with V and J assigned. These tables do not hold every clone; where another copy was compared, an unresolved V gene accounts for under half, and the others remain unexplained. The sample table contains about 190,000 clones; only one count was recorded for around 85% of them. The ten largest clonotypes hold around 12% of the sample. The sample comprised peripheral blood. The origin of the receptors is a woman in her forties or fifties with acute or convalescent COVID-19.

The CDR3 coding sequence is TGTGCCAGCAGCCTTAGTCGCTACGAGCAGTACTTC. It encodes CASSLSRYEQYF. The chain has TRBV5-6 and TRBJ2-7; no clear D. Trimming pared 4 bases from V and 3 bases from J, leaving 8 bases between. The CDR3 runs to 12 residues. Germline V gene lookup returns CDR1 SGHDT and CDR2 YYEEEE.

The chain links TRBV7-2 to TRBJ1-1; D call uncertain. Trimming cost V 7 bases and J 2 bases, with 14 bases left between them. The CDR3 spans 14 residues. Per germline, CDR1 SGHTA and CDR2 FQGNSA. The CDR3 sequence is CASTAEGHNTEAFF. CDR3 sequence (DNA): TGTGCCAGCACCGCAGAGGGTCACAACACTGAAGCTTTCTTT.

The rearrangement joins TRBV7-6 to TRBJ2-1; 7 positions match TRBD2. Trimming at V came to 0 bases and at J to 3 bases, leaving 2 bases not matched to a gene. Germline assignment: CDR1 SGHVS and CDR2 FNYEAQ. This CDR3 is built from 15 residues. CDR3 residues: CASSLAGGNYNEQFF. In DNA form, the CDR3 reads TGTGCCAGCAGCTTAGCGGGAGGGAACTACAATGAGCAGTTCTTC.

The J gene is TRBJ2-1, the V gene TRBV11-3, with 14 nucleotides matching TRBD2. The V gene end was trimmed by 4 bases and the J gene end by 6 bases; junction bases not matched to a gene: 5. The CDR3 spans 16 residues. From germline, CDR1 is SGHNT and CDR2 YENEEA. Written as DNA, the CDR3 is TGTGCCAGCAGCTCGCGGACTAGCGGGAGGCCCAATGAGCAGTTCTTC. It is translated as CASSSRTSGRPNEQFF.

The chain couples TRBV6-5 to TRBJ1-4; maybe TRBD1 (6 bases). Germline V gene data show CDR1 as MNHEY and CDR2 as SVGAGI. Between the trimmed V and J ends, which lost 8 bases and 4 bases, there was a span of 14 bases. The CDR3 totals 14 residues. CDR3 in DNA: TGTGCCAGCTCTAGGGGGGGCCTTAATGAAAAACTGTTTTTT. Residues: CASSRGGLNEKLFF.

The chain couples TRBV14 to TRBJ2-7; 9 nucleotides line up with TRBD1. V shed 4 bases, J shed 2 bases, and the junction held 6 bases outside the gene matches. Germline V gives CDR1 SGHDN, CDR2 FVKESK. CDR3 length equals 15 residues. The CDR3 DNA follows: TGTGCCAGCAGCCTTCCGGGACAGGGCACCTACGAGCAGTACTTC. It translates to CASSLPGQGTYEQYF.

This clone occurred a few times. The rearrangement joins TRBV28 to TRBJ1-4; the match to TRBD1 covers 9 bases. The CDR3 length is 15 residues. Germline trimming cut 6 bases from V and 3 bases from J; bases unmatched to any gene: 5. Per germline, CDR1 MDHEN and CDR2 SYDVKM. The CDR3 DNA follows: TGTGCCAGCAGCCTAGACAGGGGGGCTAATGAAAAACTGTTTTTT. Translating gives CASSLDRGANEKLFF.

This clone occurred many times. This rearrangement joins TRBV29-1 to TRBJ2-2; TRBD2 matches 8 bases. Germline-derived CDR1 and CDR2 are SQVTM and ANQGSEA. The junction had 3 bases not matched to a gene; V was cut back by 2 bases and J by 1 base. This CDR3 contains 15 residues. As DNA, the CDR3 is TGCAGCGTTGAACTAGCGGGCCAGAACACCGGGGAGCTGTTTTTT. Protein: CSVELAGQNTGELFF.

The chain uses TRBV6-2 or TRBV6-3 and TRBJ2-5; 10 bases match TRBD1. Per the germline V gene, CDR1 is MNHEY and CDR2 is SVGEGT. With V trimmed by 5 bases and J by 5 bases, 8 bases remained unmatched. The CDR3 spans 15 residues. The CDR3 region is CASSDTGQGSETQYF. CDR3 DNA sequence: TGTGCCAGCAGTGATACGGGACAGGGGTCGGAGACCCAGTACTTC.

The chain couples TRBV2 to TRBJ1-6, with D tentatively TRBD1 (5 bases). The V end was cut by 6 bases, the J end by 5 bases, with 14 bases between. The CDR3 runs 15 residues. Germline CDR1 reads SNHLY; CDR2 reads FYNNEI. Here the CDR3 reads CASRVVGVNNSPLHF. DNA of the CDR3: TGTGCCAGCAGAGTGGTAGGGGTAAATAATTCACCCCTCCACTTT.

This sequence joins TRBV5-1 and TRBJ1-4, with D unresolved. CDR3 length: 17 amino acids. With 0 bases removed from V and 0 bases from J, the gap between germline ends came to 12 bases. Germline values: CDR1 SGHRS, CDR2 YFSETQ. The CDR3 here is CASSLGAGFATNEKLFF. The CDR3, as DNA: TGCGCCAGCAGCTTGGGGGCGGGGTTCGCAACTAATGAAAAACTGTTTTTT.

V is TRBV7-8 and J is TRBJ1-2; 9 bases line up with TRBD1. V was clipped by 8 bases and J by 7 bases; unmatched bases: 17. This CDR3 is built from 16 residues. Germline loops: CDR1 SGHVS, CDR2 FQNEAQ. CDR3 sequence (DNA): TGTGCCAGCTTACCTAATCCGGGACAGGGAATGGGTGGCTACACCTTC. Its protein product is CASLPNPGQGMGGYTF.

The chain joins TRBV23-1 to TRBJ2-6; D not resolved. Being an ORF, TRBV23-1 has a function that is uncertain. The CDR3 sequence is 16 residues long. Trimming took off 3 bases at V and 3 bases at J, with 12 bases between the two ends. Written as DNA, the CDR3 is TGCGCCAGCAGTCACTTCTGCCCACTTGGGGCCAACGTCCTGACTTTC. It translates to CASSHFCPLGANVLTF.

V is TRBV7-9 and J is TRBJ2-1, with D tentatively TRBD1 (5 bases). Germline V gives CDR1 SEHNR, CDR2 FQNEAQ (reference sequence). This CDR3 region has 13 residues. V was cut by 3 bases and J by 5 bases, with 8 bases left in between. The CDR3 loop reads CASSLTANNEQFF. DNA for the CDR3: TGTGCCAGCAGCTTGACAGCGAACAATGAGCAGTTCTTC.

This clone was recorded a few times. The chain uses TRBV14 and TRBJ2-1; TRBD2 matches at 9 bases. This CDR3 has 16 residues. Losses at the gene ends were 5 bases for V and 6 bases for J; bases not matched to a gene: 11. Germline CDR1 and CDR2: SGHDN and FVKESK. CDR3 sequence: CASSETGTSKFNEQFF. CDR3 bases: TGTGCCAGCAGCGAGACCGGGACTAGCAAGTTCAATGAGCAGTTCTTC.

This clone came up a few times. The chain carries TRBV29-1 and TRBJ1-2; 7 bases map to TRBD1. The CDR3 spans 11 residues. Germline V gene sequence: CDR1 SQVTM, CDR2 ANQGSEA. V was pared by 7 bases and J by 8 bases, with 7 bases of the junction left unmatched. The CDR3 DNA reads as TGCAGCGAAAACAGGGGAGGAGGCTACACCTTC. It translates to CSENRGGGYTF.

J is TRBJ2-6 and V is TRBV9, with TRBD1 matching over 10 bases. CDR1 and CDR2 (germline): SGDLS, YYNGEE. The CDR3 is 18 residues long. V gave up 4 bases and J gave up 3 bases; unmatched junction bases: 10. In DNA, the CDR3 is TGTGCCAGCAGCACGACAGGGGGCGCGTCAGGTGGGGCCAACGTCCTGACTTTC. Amino acids: CASSTTGGASGGANVLTF.

This chain connects TRBV19 to TRBJ1-5; D possibly corresponds to TRBD1 (6 bases). V was clipped by 9 bases and J by 0 bases, with 24 bases between them. CDR1 and CDR2 (germline): LNHDA, SQIVND (reference sequence). The CDR3 extends over 18 amino acids. The CDR3 region has the DNA TGTGCCAGCCAACAGGGTGAACAGTCTATACATAGCAATCAGCCCCAGCATTTT. It is translated as CASQQGEQSIHSNQPQHF.

The chain carries TRBV19 and TRBJ2-7, with TRBD2 matching 11 bases. Trimming at V came to 6 bases and at J to 3 bases, leaving 7 bases not matched to a gene. CDR3 length: 15 residues. Looked up from germline, CDR1 is LNHDA and CDR2 is SQIVND (reference sequence). The CDR3 loop reads CASSTTSGNSYEQYF. The CDR3 DNA sequence: TGTGCCAGTAGCACGACTAGCGGGAACAGCTACGAGCAGTACTTC.

The chain links TRBV7-2 to TRBJ2-2; no clear D. CDR3 length equals 14 residues. The germline V gene has CDR1 SGHTA and CDR2 FQGNSA. V gave up 5 bases and J gave up 5 bases, with 12 bases separating them. CDR3 region: CASSAQVGTGELFF. The CDR3 DNA follows: TGTGCCAGCAGCGCCCAGGTTGGGACCGGGGAGCTGTTTTTT.

The V gene is TRBV10-3, the J gene TRBJ2-6, with D tentatively TRBD1 (6 bases). The germline V gene has CDR1 ENHRY and CDR2 SYGVKD. The CDR3 totals 16 residues. V was shortened by 9 bases and J by 0 bases, with 15 bases between the two germline ends. The DNA of the CDR3 is TGTGCCATAGGGGGTGGACAGAGCTCTGGGGCCAACGTCCTGACTTTC. It encodes CAIGGGQSSGANVLTF.

The chain combines TRBV11-3 with TRBJ2-1, with 10 bases lining up with TRBD2. The CDR3 consists of 15 residues. J lost 4 bases, V lost 5 bases, and 5 bases had no gene match. Looked up from germline, CDR1 is SGHNT and CDR2 is YENEEA. CDR3 sequence reads: CASSISGRFYNEQFF. In DNA form, the CDR3 reads TGTGCCAGCAGCATTAGCGGGAGGTTTTACAATGAGCAGTTCTTC.

The table lists this clone with a count of one. The rearrangement uses TRBV7-2 and TRBJ2-2, with TRBD2 matching 11 bases. This CDR3 has 15 amino acids. J gave up 6 bases and V 5 bases, and 5 bases lay outside the gene matches. Germline V gives CDR1 SGHTA, CDR2 FQGNSA. Written as DNA, the CDR3 is TGTGCCAGCAGCCCCCGACTAGCGGGACCCGGGGAGCTGTTTTTT. The encoded protein is CASSPRLAGPGELFF.

The gene calls are TRBV24-1 and TRBJ2-5; a weak D match, TRBD1 (6 bases). V was pared by 9 bases and J by 5 bases, with 21 bases between. Germline CDR1 is KGHDR and CDR2 is SFDVKD. The CDR3 sequence is 15 residues long. The CDR3 loop is CATGEAGDVTETQYF. CDR3 DNA: TGTGCCACCGGCGAGGCAGGGGACGTCACGGAGACCCAGTACTTC.

Here the CDR3 DNA reads TGTGCCAGCAGTTCCCCGGGACAGGGATACAATGAGCAGTTCTTC. Protein: CASSSPGQGYNEQFF. The chain recombines TRBV6-2 or TRBV6-3 with TRBJ2-1; the match to TRBD1 covers 9 bases. Trimming took 4 bases from V and 4 from J; bases not matched to a gene: 5. The CDR3 extends over 15 amino acids. Germline CDR1 reads MNHEY; CDR2 reads SVGEGT.

This clone showed up just once. The rearrangement links TRBV19 to TRBJ1-1; D remains ambiguous. Germline V gene lookup returns CDR1 LNHDA and CDR2 SQIVND (reference sequence). Trimming took 6 bases from V and 6 from J, leaving 17 bases between them. The CDR3 is 14 residues long. As DNA, the CDR3 is TGTGCCAGTAGAGCTGGAGGGAGATCCCCTGAAGCTTTCTTT. Amino acid sequence: CASRAGGRSPEAFF.